A single sample is the source of the 30 T cell receptor beta chains below, sequenced in a study of lymphopenia after photon versus proton radiotherapy. Clones were sequenced by immunoSEQ multiplex PCR, and TCRdb holds only the in-frame ones, with some missing. The sample lists more than 15,000 clones; 75% to 95% were seen once. Material: peripheral blood, obtained from a patient treated with photon-based radiotherapy. These receptors all come from a man aged 55-75 years with pancreatic cancer.

The CDR3 nucleotides read TGCGCCAGCAGCCAGACAGGGGGCTTTGAGGGCTACACCTTC. As protein: CASSQTGGFEGYTF. The rearrangement uses TRBV5-1 and TRBJ1-2; 10 bases fit TRBD1. Germline V gives CDR1 SGHRS, CDR2 YFSETQ. V lost 4 bases, J lost 8 bases, and 8 bases stayed unmatched. CDR3 length: 14 residues.

This chain uses TRBV30 with TRBJ2-7; 7 bases map to TRBD1. This CDR3 comprises 11 residues. V dropped 3 bases and J dropped 7; count of bases not matched to a gene: 3. Per the germline V gene, CDR1 is GTSNPN and CDR2 is SVGIG (reference sequence). CDR3 loop: CAWSGQAEQYF. The CDR3, as DNA: TGTGCCTGGAGCGGACAGGCTGAGCAGTACTTC. Full variable domain (rest looked up from reference TRBV30 and TRBJ2-7): SQTIHQWPATLVQPVGSPLSLECTVEGTSNPNLYWYRQAAGRGLQLLFYSVGIGQISSEVPQNLSASRPQDRQFILSSKKLLLSDSGFYLCAWSGQAEQYFGPGTRLTVT.

This rearrangement joins TRBV11-2 to TRBJ1-1; D not resolved. V was pared by 5 bases and J by 1 base, with 8 bases between. This CDR3 has 13 residues. Germline V gene sequence: CDR1 SGHAT, CDR2 FQNNGV. In nucleotides, the CDR3 is TGTGCCAGCAGCCTGCAAACGAACACTGAAGCTTTCTTT. This codes for CASSLQTNTEAFF.

The chain recombines TRBV6-5 with TRBJ1-2; D not certain. The germline V and J ends were trimmed by 7 bases and 4 bases, with 13 bases remaining between them. This CDR3 region has 13 residues. Per the germline V gene, CDR1 is MNHEY and CDR2 is SVGAGI. The CDR3 protein is CASTTKWGYGYTF. CDR3 nucleotide sequence: TGTGCCAGCACCACCAAGTGGGGCTATGGCTACACCTTC.

The chain couples TRBV18 to TRBJ1-3; D perhaps matches TRBD1 (5 bases). The germline V and J ends were trimmed by 3 bases and 0 bases, with 9 bases remaining between them. Germline CDR1 is KGHSH and CDR2 is LQKENI. The CDR3 is 15 amino acids. The CDR3 is CASSPGLSSGNTIYF. In DNA form, the CDR3 reads TGTGCCAGCTCACCGGGGCTTAGCTCTGGAAACACCATATATTTT. Variable domain in full (rest from reference TRBV18 and TRBJ1-3): NAGVMQNPRHLVRRRGQEARLRCSPMKGHSHVYWYRQLPEEGLKFMVYLQKENIIDESGMPKERFSAEFPKEGPSILRIQQVVRGDSAAYFCASSPGLSSGNTIYFGEGSWLTVV.

The chain combines TRBV5-1 with TRBJ2-2; D is uncertain. The CDR3 is 14 amino acids. Germline V gene data show CDR1 as SGHRS and CDR2 as YFSETQ. V was shortened by 6 bases and J by 1 base, with 10 bases between the two germline ends. CDR3 DNA: TGCGCCAGCATAGGTCTGGGGAACACCGGGGAGCTGTTTTTT. Translated, it gives CASIGLGNTGELFF.

The chain has TRBV6-5 and TRBJ2-7; 9 positions match TRBD2. V was clipped by 2 bases and J by 7 bases; unmatched bases: 6. The CDR3 runs to 14 residues. Germline assignment: CDR1 MNHEY and CDR2 SVGAGI. CDR3 DNA sequence: TGTGCCAGCAGTTACCTAGCGGGGAGGGGTGAGCAGTACTTC. This translates into CASSYLAGRGEQYF.

The V and J genes are TRBV7-8 and TRBJ1-2, with 8 bases lining up with TRBD1. Trimming removed 5 bases from V and 2 bases from J; junction bases left unmatched: 4. The CDR3 loop spans 14 amino acids. Looked up from germline, CDR1 is SGHVS and CDR2 is FQNEAQ. CDR3 residues: CASSPGQGNYGYTF. The CDR3 DNA sequence: TGTGCCAGCAGCCCCGGACAGGGCAACTATGGCTACACCTTC. Full variable domain (rest looked up from reference TRBV7-8 and TRBJ1-2): GAGVSQSPRYKVAKRGQDVALRCDPISGHVSLFWYQQALGQGPEFLTYFQNEAQLDKSGLPSDRFFAERPEGSVSTLKIQRTQQEDSAVYLCASSPGQGNYGYTFGSGTRLTVV.

The V and J genes are TRBV13 and TRBJ2-5, with D possibly TRBD2 on 6 matching bases. The CDR3 has 15 residues. Germline V CDR1 and CDR2: PRHDT, FYEKMQ (reference sequence). V was cut by 2 bases and J by 4 bases, with 14 bases left in between. The CDR3 coding sequence is TGTGCCAGCAGCTTAAGACTAGGGGCGGGAGAGACCCAGTACTTC. It translates to CASSLRLGAGETQYF.

The CDR3 here is CASSHNRGRNEKLFF. For the CDR3, the DNA is TGTGCCAGCAGCCACAACAGGGGAAGGAATGAAAAACTGTTTTTT. The chain combines TRBV7-8 with TRBJ1-4; 7 bases map to TRBD1. J gave up 5 bases and V 5 bases, and 8 bases lay outside the gene matches. Germline loops: CDR1 SGHVS, CDR2 FQNEAQ. The CDR3 consists of 15 residues.

This chain joins TRBV7-9 and TRBJ2-1, with TRBD2 matching 16 bases. Germline V gives CDR1 SEHNR, CDR2 FQNEAQ (reference sequence). Trimming at V came to 5 bases and at J to 6 bases, leaving 7 bases not matched to a gene. The CDR3 loop spans 17 amino acids. CDR3 sequence reads: CASSTRGLAGGSNEQFF. DNA of the CDR3: TGTGCCAGCAGCACCCGGGGACTAGCGGGGGGGAGCAATGAGCAGTTCTTC.

The chain recombines TRBV9 with TRBJ1-6; 10 bases agree with TRBD1. The CDR3 runs to 17 residues. Germline V gene lookup returns CDR1 SGDLS and CDR2 YYNGEE. The V and J ends lost 3 bases and 1 base, in that order; junction bases with no gene match: 4. In DNA form, the CDR3 reads TGTGCCAGCAGCGAGGGACAGGGGCGATCCTATAATTCACCCCTCCACTTT. It specifies CASSEGQGRSYNSPLHF.

This sequence joins TRBV7-8 and TRBJ1-3; the D gene is possibly TRBD1 (5 bases). Looked up from germline, CDR1 is SGHVS and CDR2 is FQNEAQ. The CDR3 runs 13 residues. Trimming cost V 1 base and J 7 bases, with 8 bases left between them. The DNA of the CDR3 is TGTGCCAGCAGCTTAGGGGGCAAGAACACCATATATTTT. The encoded protein is CASSLGGKNTIYF.

V is TRBV7-3 and J is TRBJ1-2; TRBD1 matches 10 bases. Germline V lookup: CDR1 SGHTA, CDR2 FQGTGA. V lost 5 bases and J lost 6; bases outside the gene matches: 3. This CDR3 spans 13 amino acids. CDR3 loop: CASSTGTGDGYTF. CDR3 nucleotide sequence: TGTGCCAGCAGCACCGGGACAGGGGATGGCTACACCTTC. The full variable domain, with the rest looked up from reference TRBV7-3 and TRBJ1-2, is GAGVSQTPSNKVTEKGKYVELRCDPISGHTALYWYRQSLGQGPEFLIYFQGTGAADDSGLPNDRFFAVRPEGSVSTLKIQRTERGDSAVYLCASSTGTGDGYTFGSGTRLTVV.

The V gene is TRBV7-3, the J gene TRBJ2-2; 7 bases line up with TRBD2. The CDR3 has 15 amino acids. V trimming: 5 bases; J trimming: 2 bases; junction bases outside the gene matches: 5. Germline loops: CDR1 SGHTA, CDR2 FQGTGA. The chain's CDR3 is CASSARGVNTGELFF. The CDR3 region has the DNA TGTGCCAGCAGCGCCCGGGGGGTTAACACCGGGGAGCTGTTTTTT.

The V gene is TRBV5-4, the J gene TRBJ2-7; tentative D call: TRBD2 (5 bases). V dropped 0 bases and J dropped 6 bases, with 7 bases sitting between them. The CDR3 covers 12 residues. The germline V gene encodes CDR1 SGHNT and CDR2 YYREEE (reference sequence). The CDR3 sequence is CASSLGSVEQYF. CDR3 nucleotide sequence: TGTGCCAGCAGCTTGGGTAGCGTCGAGCAGTACTTC.

The chain couples TRBV7-9 to TRBJ1-1; possibly TRBD1 for D (6 bases). Germline assignment: CDR1 SEHNR and CDR2 FQNEAQ (reference sequence). This CDR3 region has 14 residues. Trimming left V 4 bases short and J 1 base short, with 10 bases between. CDR3 amino acids: CASSSYRANTEAFF. For the CDR3, the DNA is TGTGCCAGCAGCTCCTACAGGGCGAACACTGAAGCTTTCTTT.

The rearrangement uses TRBV10-2 and TRBJ2-7; D ambiguous. V was clipped by 10 bases and J by 0 bases, with 13 bases between them. CDR1 is WSHSY, CDR2 SAAADI, per germline. The length of the CDR3 is 13 residues. CDR3 nucleotides: TGCGCCACGACCTCTGGCGTCTCCTACGAGCAGTACTTC. It translates to CATTSGVSYEQYF.

The V call is TRBV4-3, the J call TRBJ1-1, with no clear D. V dropped 0 bases and J dropped 4 bases, with 9 bases sitting between them. The CDR3 has 14 residues. Per germline, CDR1 LGHNA and CDR2 YSLEER. The CDR3 is CASSQDTGVTEAFF. CDR3 nucleotides: TGCGCCAGCAGCCAAGATACGGGAGTCACTGAAGCTTTCTTT.

This chain links TRBV29-1 with TRBJ1-1; D gene unclear. CDR1 and CDR2 from the germline V gene are SQVTM and ANQGSEA. CDR3 size: 16 residues. V was pared by 5 bases and J by 1 base, with 20 bases between. CDR3 nucleotide sequence: TGCAGCGTTCTTTTCAGCGTTAGTAACCCGAACACTGAAGCTTTCTTT. Residues: CSVLFSVSNPNTEAFF.

This clone has a handful of counts. The genes are TRBV12-5 and TRBJ1-6, with 7 bases aligning to TRBD1. The CDR3 consists of 16 residues. Germline V gene data show CDR1 as LGHNT and CDR2 as FRNRAP. Trimming took 3 bases from V and 9 from J; bases not matched to a gene: 11. CDR3 DNA: TGTGCTAGTGGTTTATCCAGGGGGGGTGGCGTTTCACCCCTCCACTTT. As protein: CASGLSRGGGVSPLHF.

The chain recombines TRBV6-5 with TRBJ2-7; D unclear. Trimming removed 4 bases at V and 4 bases at J, with 14 bases between. CDR1 is MNHEY and CDR2 is SVGAGI in the germline V gene. The CDR3 totals 14 residues. CDR3 region: CASSLLSSRYEQYF. The DNA of the CDR3 is TGTGCCAGCAGTTTACTGAGTAGTCGGTACGAGCAGTACTTC.

V gene TRBV10-3 combines with J gene TRBJ2-7, with TRBD1 matching over 7 bases. The V gene end was trimmed by 5 bases and the J gene end by 2 bases; junction bases not matched to a gene: 9. The CDR3 loop spans 15 amino acids. Looked up from germline, CDR1 is ENHRY and CDR2 is SYGVKD. CDR3 in amino acids: CAISPSSGTAYEQYF. CDR3 DNA sequence: TGTGCCATCAGTCCATCCTCCGGGACAGCCTACGAGCAGTACTTC.

The chain carries TRBV5-4 and TRBJ2-3; no clear D. Germline CDR1 is SGHNT and CDR2 is YYREEE (reference sequence). V gave up 4 bases and J gave up 0 bases, with 9 bases separating them. This CDR3 is built from 14 residues. CDR3 amino acids: CASSQSPSTDTQYF. In DNA, the CDR3 is TGTGCCAGCAGCCAGAGTCCTAGCACAGATACGCAGTATTTT.

DNA for the CDR3: TGCGCCAGCAGCCCCGGGGGGGACCAAGAGACCCAGTACTTC. Translation gives CASSPGGDQETQYF. The chain couples TRBV5-1 to TRBJ2-5, with TRBD2 matching 8 bases. Germline CDR1 is SGHRS and CDR2 is YFSETQ. V shed 4 bases, J shed 0 bases, and the junction held 2 bases outside the gene matches. CDR3 length: 14 residues. Together with reference TRBV5-1 and TRBJ2-5, the CDR3 gives the full variable domain: KAGVTQTPRYLIKTRGQQVTLSCSPISGHRSVSWYQQTPGQGLQFLFEYFSETQRNKGNFPGRFSGRQFSNSRSEMNVSTLELGDSALYLCASSPGGDQETQYFGPGTRLLVL.

This chain connects TRBV6-1 to TRBJ1-1, with 7 bases fitting TRBD1. CDR1 is MNHNS and CDR2 is SASEGT in the germline V gene. The junction had 7 bases not matched to a gene; V was cut back by 6 bases and J by 3 bases. This CDR3 is built from 14 residues. The CDR3 sequence: CASSPTGRDTEAFF. The CDR3 DNA reads as TGTGCCAGCAGCCCGACAGGGAGAGACACTGAAGCTTTCTTT.

This clone was counted once. The rearrangement links TRBV19 to TRBJ1-2; D gene unclear. Germline V gene data show CDR1 as LNHDA and CDR2 as SQIVND (reference sequence). The V end lost 4 bases, the J end lost 7 bases, and 7 bases lay between the germline ends. CDR3 length: 11 amino acids. This chain's CDR3 is CASSTGGGYTF. The CDR3, as DNA: TGTGCCAGTAGTACAGGCGGTGGCTACACCTTC.

CDR3 residues: CATNTNTGELFF. The CDR3 DNA follows: TGTGCCACGAACACGAACACCGGGGAGCTGTTTTTT. The V call is TRBV15, the J call TRBJ2-2; no definite D call. Trimming cost V 9 bases and J 0 bases, with 5 bases left between them. The CDR3 loop spans 12 amino acids. The germline V gene encodes CDR1 LNHNV and CDR2 YYDKDF (reference sequence).

The rearrangement joins TRBV6-5 to TRBJ1-2; TRBD1 might be the D (5 bases). Between the trimmed V and J ends, which lost 5 bases and 5 bases, there was a span of 12 bases. CDR1 and CDR2 (germline): MNHEY, SVGAGI. CDR3 length: 13 amino acids. CDR3 amino acids: CASSTDRIYGYTF. The CDR3 DNA reads TGTGCCAGCAGTACCGACAGAATATATGGCTACACCTTC.

The chain joins TRBV9 to TRBJ1-2; D is ambiguous. Germline V gene data show CDR1 as SGDLS and CDR2 as YYNGEE. The CDR3 covers 15 residues. Trimming pared 4 bases from V and 3 bases from J, leaving 16 bases between. CDR3 DNA: TGTGCCAGCAGCCCCCACCGGACGGCGGACTATGGCTACACCTTC. Residues: CASSPHRTADYGYTF.